This passage covers 32 T cell receptor beta chains from one sample sequenced in a study of blood T cell repertoires in COVID-19. Sequencing was performed with immunoSEQ multiplex PCR; in TCRdb, only in-frame clones are kept and a portion is missing. The profile shows about 230,000 clones, roughly 84% of them singletons. The sequencing sample was made of peripheral blood. The receptor set was obtained from a man aged 35-49 years with acute or convalescent COVID-19.

The chain combines TRBV24-1 with TRBJ2-1; tentatively, D is TRBD1 (6 bases). Germline assignment: CDR1 KGHDR and CDR2 SFDVKD. The CDR3 has 13 residues. V was clipped by 3 bases and J by 8 bases, with 10 bases between them. The CDR3 spells CATSDGGGDEQFF. CDR3 nucleotides: TGTGCCACCAGTGATGGGGGCGGCGATGAGCAGTTCTTC.

The chain carries TRBV7-9 and TRBJ2-1; D remains unclear. This CDR3 region has 13 residues. V lost 1 base to trimming and J lost 8 bases, with 9 bases between them. The germline V gene encodes CDR1 SEHNR and CDR2 FQNEAQ (reference sequence). For the CDR3, the DNA is TGTGCCAGCAGCTTAGGCCTGGCCGATGAGCAGTTCTTC. This translates into CASSLGLADEQFF.

The chain has TRBV5-8 and TRBJ2-7, with D perhaps TRBD1 (6 bases). Trimming took 2 bases from V and 3 from J, leaving 9 bases between them. The CDR3 extends over 13 amino acids. CDR1 SGHTS and CDR2 YDEGEE come from the germline V gene. The chain's CDR3 is CASSFRTDYEQYF. CDR3 in DNA: TGTGCCAGCAGCTTTAGGACAGACTACGAGCAGTACTTC.

This chain uses TRBV5-1 with TRBJ1-3; 8 nucleotides agree with TRBD1. Germline V gives CDR1 SGHRS, CDR2 YFSETQ. With 4 bases clipped from V and 8 bases from J, the junction kept 8 bases outside the gene matches. This CDR3 comprises 14 residues. In DNA form, the CDR3 reads TGCGCCAGCAGCACGGGACAGGTATCGGACACCATATATTTT. The encoded protein is CASSTGQVSDTIYF.

This rearrangement joins TRBV29-1 to TRBJ2-1; 12 bases are shared with TRBD2. The length of the CDR3 is 13 residues. Germline V lookup: CDR1 SQVTM, CDR2 ANQGSEA. The J segment lost 9 bases and the V segment lost 4 bases, leaving 4 bases of the junction unmatched. This CDR3 is CSVVTSGSREQFF. CDR3 in DNA: TGCAGCGTTGTGACTAGCGGGAGTCGTGAGCAGTTCTTC.

The chain couples TRBV4-1 to TRBJ2-5, with TRBD1 as a possible D gene (6 bases). Trimming removed 1 base from V and 3 bases from J, with 12 bases in between. The CDR3 runs to 15 residues. Germline CDR1 MGHRA, CDR2 YSYEKL. The CDR3 DNA follows: TGCGCCAGCAGCCAAGCCCCGAGACAGGAAGAGACCCAGTACTTC. Translated: CASSQAPRQEETQYF.

The J gene is TRBJ1-1, the V gene TRBV30; 8 nucleotides match TRBD1. The J segment lost 0 bases and the V segment lost 5 bases, leaving 2 bases of the junction unmatched. The V gene's germline CDR1 is GTSNPN and CDR2 SVGIG (reference sequence). CDR3 size: 13 residues. The CDR3 is CAWGGQVNTEAFF. The CDR3 nucleotides are TGTGCCTGGGGGGGACAGGTGAACACTGAAGCTTTCTTT.

The CDR3 loop is CASSPQENEQFF. As DNA, the CDR3 is TGCGCCAGCAGCCCACAAGAAAATGAGCAGTTCTTC. The V gene is TRBV5-1, the J gene TRBJ2-1; D is undetermined. This CDR3 comprises 12 residues. V was pared by 4 bases and J by 7 bases, with 9 bases between. Germline CDR1 reads SGHRS; CDR2 reads YFSETQ.

This chain links TRBV19 with TRBJ2-2; D is uncertain. The CDR3 length is 13 residues. Per germline, CDR1 LNHDA and CDR2 SQIVND (reference sequence). The V end lost 2 bases, the J end lost 5 bases, and 6 bases lay between the germline ends. As DNA, the CDR3 is TGTGCCAGTAGTATAACAAATACCGGGGAGCTGTTTTTT. Encoded protein: CASSITNTGELFF.

The chain has TRBV27 and TRBJ1-5; maybe TRBD1 (5 bases). The CDR3 runs to 19 residues. V was cut by 3 bases and J by 5 bases, with 26 bases left in between. Germline CDR1 and CDR2: MNHEY and SMNVEV (reference sequence). CDR3 in amino acids: CASSFRSSVWGLGDQPQHF. The CDR3 DNA sequence: TGTGCCAGCAGTTTCCGTAGTAGCGTGTGGGGACTGGGGGATCAGCCCCAGCATTTT.

The chain links TRBV7-6 to TRBJ2-1; 10 bases match TRBD1. The V gene's germline CDR1 is SGHVS and CDR2 FNYEAQ. This CDR3 has 16 residues. The V segment lost 2 bases and the J segment 6 bases; nucleotides outside the gene matches: 7. As DNA, the CDR3 is TGTGCCAGCAGCTTACAAGGACAGGGGGAGGCCAATGAGCAGTTCTTC. Translation gives CASSLQGQGEANEQFF.

The chain uses TRBV7-6 and TRBJ2-7, with D maybe TRBD1 (6 bases). Between the trimmed V and J ends, which lost 5 bases and 3 bases, there was a span of 14 bases. Germline CDR1 and CDR2: SGHVS and FNYEAQ. This CDR3 comprises 14 residues. Here the CDR3 DNA reads TGTGCCAGCAGCCTAACAGGGTTCGGCTACGAGCAGTACTTC. Translation: CASSLTGFGYEQYF. Filled out from reference TRBV7-6 and TRBJ2-7, the complete variable domain reads GAGVSQSPRYKVTKRGQDVALRCDPISGHVSLYWYRQALGQGPEFLTYFNYEAQQDKSGLPNDRFSAERPEGSISTLTIQRTEQRDSAMYRCASSLTGFGYEQYFGPGTRLTVT.

The genes are TRBV11-2 and TRBJ1-2; TRBD1 agrees at 7 bases. V was clipped by 6 bases and J by 3 bases; unmatched bases: 1. Germline assignment: CDR1 SGHAT and CDR2 FQNNGV. This CDR3 is 12 amino acids long. The CDR3 reads CASRGTDYGYTF. Written as DNA, the CDR3 is TGTGCCAGCAGAGGGACAGACTATGGCTACACCTTC.

V usage is TRBV9 and J usage is TRBJ2-3; TRBD2 matches at 7 bases. This CDR3 is built from 12 residues. The germline gives CDR1 SGDLS, CDR2 YYNGEE. V shed 7 bases and J 1 base; nucleotides not matched to a gene: 0. CDR3 loop: CASGGGTDTQYF. Written as DNA, the CDR3 is TGTGCCAGCGGGGGGGGCACAGATACGCAGTATTTT.

This chain uses TRBV5-1 with TRBJ2-7; the D gene is possibly TRBD1 (6 bases). The V end lost 2 bases, the J end lost 3 bases, and 9 bases lay between the germline ends. Germline CDR1 SGHRS, CDR2 YFSETQ. CDR3 length: 13 residues. The CDR3 coding sequence is TGCGCCAGCAGCTTCCAGGGGAACTACGAGCAGTACTTC. As protein: CASSFQGNYEQYF.

The table lists this clone with a count of one. The V call is TRBV6-5, the J call TRBJ2-7; TRBD1 matches 7 bases. The ends lost 6 bases at V and 5 bases at J; junction bases unmatched: 10. In germline, CDR1 is MNHEY, CDR2 SVGAGI. This CDR3 comprises 14 residues. The CDR3 is CASSPTGKTDEQYF. In nucleotides, the CDR3 is TGTGCCAGCAGCCCGACAGGGAAAACGGACGAGCAGTACTTC.

The chain joins TRBV24-1 to TRBJ2-2; D is uncertain. Germline values: CDR1 KGHDR, CDR2 SFDVKD. V was trimmed by 5 bases and J by 1 base, leaving 4 bases between them. There are 13 residues in the CDR3. The CDR3 sequence is CATSALNTGELFF. CDR3 nucleotide sequence: TGTGCCACCAGTGCCCTGAACACCGGGGAGCTGTTTTTT.

This chain uses TRBV12-5 with TRBJ2-7; D ambiguous. The CDR3 extends over 13 amino acids. The germline gives CDR1 LGHNT, CDR2 FRNRAP. V lost 6 bases, J lost 0 bases, and 9 bases lay in between. In DNA, the CDR3 is TGTGCTAGTGGCCTCGACATCTCCTACGAGCAGTACTTC. It yields the protein CASGLDISYEQYF.

The V and J genes are TRBV6-5 and TRBJ2-2; 9 bases map to TRBD2. The CDR3 consists of 15 residues. The V gene's germline CDR1 is MNHEY and CDR2 SVGAGI. Trimming took 6 bases from V and 6 from J; bases not matched to a gene: 8. CDR3 amino acids: CASRPGLAVSGELFF. CDR3 DNA: TGTGCCAGCAGACCGGGACTAGCAGTGTCCGGGGAGCTGTTTTTT.

V usage is TRBV11-2 and J usage is TRBJ2-7, with 11 bases matching TRBD1. Germline assignment: CDR1 SGHAT and CDR2 FQNNGV. The V segment lost 1 base and the J segment 7 bases; nucleotides outside the gene matches: 9. The CDR3 runs 16 residues. The CDR3 sequence: CASSLASGTGGKEQYF. Here the CDR3 DNA reads TGTGCCAGCAGCTTAGCCTCCGGGACAGGGGGAAAGGAGCAGTACTTC.

The chain uses TRBV11-2 and TRBJ1-1; D ambiguous. The CDR3 runs 13 residues. The germline V and J ends were trimmed by 1 base and 3 bases, with 6 bases remaining between them. Germline lookup yields CDR1 SGHAT and CDR2 FQNNGV. CDR3 coding DNA: TGTGCCAGCAGCTTAGTCGGGGACACTGAAGCTTTCTTT. Its protein is CASSLVGDTEAFF.

This clone was detected once. The rearrangement links TRBV7-6 to TRBJ1-5; 9 bases align to TRBD1. Unmatched junction bases numbered 3, after V lost 5 bases and J lost 4 bases. Germline V lookup: CDR1 SGHVS, CDR2 FNYEAQ. The CDR3 consists of 14 residues. CDR3 bases: TGTGCCAGCAGCCTAGGGACAGGGAATCAGCCCCAGCATTTT. Residues: CASSLGTGNQPQHF.

This chain uses TRBV7-3 with TRBJ2-3, with no clear D. The CDR3 loop spans 15 amino acids. V lost 5 bases, J lost 2 bases, and 14 bases lay in between. Germline V gene lookup returns CDR1 SGHTA and CDR2 FQGTGA. The CDR3 nucleotides are TGTGCCAGCAGCCCCAAATCCGGTCCCACAGATACGCAGTATTTT. Protein: CASSPKSGPTDTQYF.

The chain combines TRBV6-5 with TRBJ2-7, with 8 bases aligning to TRBD2. Germline CDR1 and CDR2: MNHEY and SVGAGI. The CDR3 spans 14 residues. The trim removed 4 bases at V and 4 bases at J, leaving 6 bases unmatched. The CDR3 region has the DNA TGTGCCAGCAGTTCCTTCTCGGGGGGGTACGAGCAGTACTTC. Translating it yields CASSSFSGGYEQYF.

The V call is TRBV3-1 (or the pseudogene TRBV3-2), the J call TRBJ2-3; D unresolved. Trimming removed 0 bases at V and 0 bases at J, with 13 bases between. Germline V gene lookup returns CDR1 LGHDT and CDR2 YNNKEL (reference sequence). This CDR3 is built from 17 residues. The CDR3 nucleotides are TGTGCCAGCAGCCAAGATGCGGCCGGGTACAGCACAGATACGCAGTATTTT. It translates to CASSQDAAGYSTDTQYF.

This clone has only a few counts. The chain couples TRBV9 to TRBJ1-2; 7 nucleotides agree with TRBD1. After removal of 4 bases from V and 5 bases from J, the junction contained 11 bases not matched to a gene. The CDR3 has 15 amino acids. The germline gives CDR1 SGDLS, CDR2 YYNGEE. CDR3 sequence (DNA): TGTGCCAGCAGCACGGGGACAGAAGAATTATATGGCTACACCTTC. This encodes CASSTGTEELYGYTF.

The V gene is TRBV5-4, the J gene TRBJ1-2, with 7 bases lining up with TRBD1. Germline V gene data show CDR1 as SGHNT and CDR2 as YYREEE (reference sequence). With 4 bases clipped from V and 6 bases from J, the junction kept 6 bases outside the gene matches. CDR3 size: 13 residues. CDR3 loop: CASSRDRVDGYTF. Written as DNA, the CDR3 is TGTGCCAGCAGCCGAGACAGGGTCGATGGCTACACCTTC.

This clone was detected once. The chain joins TRBV11-2 to TRBJ2-1, with no clear D. V was pared by 5 bases and J by 0 bases, with 11 bases between. Germline V gene sequence: CDR1 SGHAT, CDR2 FQNNGV. The CDR3 is 15 residues long. CDR3 nucleotides: TGTGCCAGCAGCGTCTCCTCTAGCTCCTACAATGAGCAGTTCTTC. It yields the protein CASSVSSSSYNEQFF.

This sequence joins TRBV21-1 and TRBJ1-6; the table's D call TRBD1 went unverified against the DNA. TRBV21-1 is a recognized pseudogene. This CDR3 region has 19 residues. The CDR3 DNA reads as TGTGCCAGCAGCAAGAAGGCAGGGCCAAGTTACTCCTATAATTCACCCCTCCACTTT. Its translation is CASSKKAGPSYSYNSPLHF.

The chain joins TRBV27 to TRBJ1-4; tentatively, D is TRBD1 (6 bases). Germline lookup yields CDR1 MNHEY and CDR2 SMNVEV (reference sequence). CDR3 length: 13 residues. V shed 1 base and J shed 6 bases, with 6 bases lying between them. This chain's CDR3 is CASSLWTDEKLFF. The CDR3 nucleotides read TGTGCCAGCAGTTTATGGACAGATGAAAAACTGTTTTTT.

The V gene is TRBV6-6, the J gene TRBJ2-1, with D maybe TRBD2 (6 bases). V was trimmed by 2 bases and J by 10 bases, leaving 15 bases between them. Germline V gene data show CDR1 as MNHNY and CDR2 as SVGAGI (reference sequence). This CDR3 is built from 14 residues. The CDR3 DNA follows: TGTGCCAGCAGTTACGCAGGGCGGGGTACGGAGCAGTTCTTC. Its translation: CASSYAGRGTEQFF.

This chain uses TRBV5-1 with TRBJ2-7; D may be TRBD2 (6 bases). Germline CDR1 and CDR2: SGHRS and YFSETQ. V dropped 4 bases and J dropped 2 bases, with 19 bases sitting between them. The CDR3 sequence is 16 residues long. The CDR3, as DNA: TGCGCCAGCAGCCCCGGAGTGTTAGCGGACACCTACGAGCAGTACTTC. Amino acids: CASSPGVLADTYEQYF.